A single sample gave rise to the 21 T cell receptor beta chains below, sequenced in a study of blood T cell repertoires in COVID-19. Produced via immunoSEQ multiplex PCR; TCRdb's table is partial and in-frame only. The sample consists of under 250,000 clones, 80% to 85% of them appearing once. Sequenced input: peripheral blood. These receptors were taken from a man aged 45-65 years with active or convalescent COVID-19.

The genes are TRBV30 and TRBJ1-1; tentative D call: TRBD1 (6 bases). From germline, CDR1 is GTSNPN and CDR2 SVGIG (reference sequence). This CDR3 is 13 amino acids long. V gave up 5 bases and J gave up 8 bases, with 18 bases separating them. CDR3: CAWLPHFQGEAFF. CDR3 nucleotides: TGTGCCTGGTTGCCCCACTTTCAGGGGGAAGCTTTCTTT.

The gene calls are TRBV3-1 (or the pseudogene TRBV3-2) and TRBJ2-2; possibly TRBD2 for D (6 bases). V gave up 1 base and J gave up 4 bases, with 7 bases separating them. The CDR3 has 14 amino acids. In germline, CDR1 is LGHDT, CDR2 YNNKEL (reference sequence). Here the CDR3 reads CASSQGRGTGELFF. CDR3 sequence (DNA): TGTGCCAGCAGCCAAGGGCGGGGCACCGGGGAGCTGTTTTTT.

This clone showed up just once. The J gene is TRBJ2-3, the V gene TRBV30; 7 nucleotides agree with TRBD2. Per germline, CDR1 GTSNPN and CDR2 SVGIG (reference sequence). With 2 bases clipped from V and 0 bases from J, the junction kept 5 bases outside the gene matches. The CDR3 consists of 15 residues. The CDR3 coding sequence is TGTGCCTGGAGTTTCGGGGGGACTAGCACAGATACGCAGTATTTT. It specifies CAWSFGGTSTDTQYF.

The chain has TRBV5-1 and TRBJ2-7; 8 nucleotides line up with TRBD1. The germline gives CDR1 SGHRS, CDR2 YFSETQ. The CDR3 spans 14 residues. V shed 0 bases and J 6 bases; nucleotides not matched to a gene: 5. This CDR3 reads CASSLALQGGEQYF. CDR3 coding DNA: TGCGCCAGCAGCTTGGCCTTACAGGGGGGCGAGCAGTACTTC.

The chain has TRBV5-4 and TRBJ1-2, with 8 bases aligning to TRBD1. The CDR3 covers 14 residues. V lost 4 bases, J lost 5 bases, and 7 bases stayed unmatched. Germline CDR1 reads SGHNT; CDR2 reads YYREEE (reference sequence). The CDR3 bases are TGTGCCAGCAGCAACGGACAGGGCCGTTATGGCTACACCTTC. It encodes CASSNGQGRYGYTF.

This clone occurred once. This rearrangement joins TRBV10-3 to TRBJ1-2; 8 nucleotides align to TRBD1. The CDR3 has 15 amino acids. Germline-derived CDR1 and CDR2 are ENHRY and SYGVKD. V was clipped by 2 bases and J by 3 bases; unmatched bases: 5. The CDR3 DNA is TGTGCCATCAGTGAGGGGGACAGGTCAGACTATGGCTACACCTTC. Translating it yields CAISEGDRSDYGYTF.

The chain links TRBV30 to TRBJ1-5; 9 nucleotides match TRBD1. Germline CDR1 is GTSNPN and CDR2 is SVGIG (reference sequence). The V gene end was trimmed by 2 bases and the J gene end by 4 bases; junction bases not matched to a gene: 3. CDR3 length: 14 amino acids. The CDR3: CAWSKDRGNQPQHF. Here the CDR3 DNA reads TGTGCCTGGAGTAAGGACAGGGGAAATCAGCCCCAGCATTTT.

The chain is built from TRBV20-1 and TRBJ1-1, with a weak D call TRBD1 (5 bases). This CDR3 is built from 14 residues. V dropped 3 bases and J dropped 0 bases, with 11 bases sitting between them. Germline values: CDR1 DFQATT, CDR2 SNEGSKA (reference sequence). CDR3: CSASRGVMNTEAFF. For the CDR3, the DNA is TGCAGTGCTAGTCGGGGGGTCATGAACACTGAAGCTTTCTTT.

The chain couples TRBV24-1 to TRBJ2-5, with D possibly matching TRBD2 (6 bases). The CDR3 runs to 16 residues. V was trimmed by 4 bases and J by 5 bases, leaving 19 bases between them. Germline-derived CDR1 and CDR2 are KGHDR and SFDVKD. As DNA, the CDR3 is TGTGCCACCAGTGACGGGGGACCCGTGGGGCAGGAGACCCAGTACTTC. Protein: CATSDGGPVGQETQYF.

This chain joins TRBV23-1 and TRBJ1-5; possibly TRBD1 for D (6 bases). TRBV23-1 is designated an ORF whose function remains uncertain. V was shortened by 8 bases and J by 7 bases, with 12 bases between the two germline ends. The CDR3 is 12 residues long. The CDR3: CASSEGVQPQHF. The CDR3 DNA reads as TGCGCCAGCTCCGAGGGGGTGCAGCCCCAGCATTTT.

The genes are TRBV5-1 and TRBJ1-4; no firm D call. Germline-derived CDR1 and CDR2 are SGHRS and YFSETQ. The CDR3 has 15 residues. Trimming removed 4 bases at V and 4 bases at J, with 14 bases between. The chain's CDR3 is CASSPGEGFNEKLFF. CDR3 in DNA: TGCGCCAGCAGCCCTGGGGAGGGTTTTAATGAAAAACTGTTTTTT.

The J gene is TRBJ1-4, the V gene TRBV21-1. TRBV21-1 is a listed pseudogene. This CDR3 region has 15 residues. CDR3 residues: CASSTPGGLNEKLFF. The CDR3 nucleotides read TGTGCCAGCAGCACTCCGGGGGGCCTTAATGAAAAACTGTTTTTT.

The table lists this clone with a few counts. V gene TRBV21-1 combines with J gene TRBJ2-2; TRBD1, as called in the table, went unchecked against the DNA. TRBV21-1 is a pseudogene. The length of the CDR3 is 17 residues. The CDR3 here is CASSKAQGASNTGELFF. As DNA, the CDR3 is TGTGCCAGCAGCAAAGCACAAGGGGCCTCGAACACCGGGGAGCTGTTTTTT.

The genes are TRBV19 and TRBJ2-1; TRBD1 matches 8 bases. The V gene end was trimmed by 7 bases and the J gene end by 4 bases; junction bases not matched to a gene: 6. The germline V gene has CDR1 LNHDA and CDR2 SQIVND (reference sequence). The CDR3 length is 14 residues. CDR3: CASTPGQVYNEQFF. The CDR3 region has the DNA TGTGCCAGTACCCCGGGACAGGTATACAATGAGCAGTTCTTC.

This chain joins TRBV6-5 and TRBJ1-1; 9 bases fit TRBD1. Germline assignment: CDR1 MNHEY and CDR2 SVGAGI. The ends lost 4 bases at V and 1 base at J; junction bases unmatched: 7. The CDR3 has 16 residues. The CDR3 is CASSSIQGAGNTEAFF. CDR3 bases: TGTGCCAGCAGTTCTATACAGGGGGCAGGGAACACTGAAGCTTTCTTT.

This clone is a singleton in its sample. The CDR3 spells CASSQVEVYGYTF. The CDR3, as DNA: TGTGCCAGCAGCCAAGTAGAGGTCTATGGCTACACCTTC. The rearrangement joins TRBV4-2 to TRBJ1-2; D is uncertain. The germline V gene encodes CDR1 LGHNA and CDR2 YNFKEQ. The V gene lost 1 base and the J gene lost 4 bases, with 7 bases spanning the gap. This CDR3 is built from 13 residues.

J is TRBJ1-2 and V is TRBV19, with D maybe TRBD1 (5 bases). Trimming took off 3 bases at V and 8 bases at J, with 19 bases between the two ends. This CDR3 has 15 amino acids. Germline CDR1 is LNHDA and CDR2 is SQIVND (reference sequence). CDR3 sequence (DNA): TGTGCCAGTAGTATTAGTGTCGGCGAAGGGGTCGGCTACACCTTC. Residues: CASSISVGEGVGYTF. Filled out from reference TRBV19 and TRBJ1-2, the complete variable domain reads DGGITQSPKYLFRKEGQNVTLSCEQNLNHDAMYWYRQDPGQGLRLIYYSQIVNDFQKGDIAEGYSVSREKKESFPLTVTSAQKNPTAFYLCASSISVGEGVGYTFGSGTRLTVV.

Regarding this clone: The sample contains more than one DNA sequence encoding this CDR3. J is TRBJ1-1 and V is TRBV5-1; no clear D. The CDR3 runs to 13 residues. Germline values: CDR1 SGHRS, CDR2 YFSETQ. V was cut by 0 bases and J by 3 bases, with 6 bases left in between. The CDR3 coding sequence is TGCGCCAGCAGCTTGGGAGGAGACACTGAAGCTTTCTTT. It codes for CASSLGGDTEAFF.

The chain uses TRBV10-3 and TRBJ1-2; 7 bases map to TRBD1. V lost 6 bases to trimming and J lost 6 bases; unmatched junction nucleotides: 7. Germline assignment: CDR1 ENHRY and CDR2 SYGVKD. The CDR3 has 13 residues. The CDR3 DNA follows: TGTGCCATCAGACCAGACAGGGAGGATGGCTACACCTTC. This translates into CAIRPDREDGYTF.

The rearrangement uses TRBV19 and TRBJ1-2, with 7 positions matching TRBD1. Germline V CDR1 and CDR2: LNHDA, SQIVND (reference sequence). CDR3 length: 15 amino acids. Trimming took 5 bases from V and 5 from J; bases not matched to a gene: 11. CDR3 sequence (DNA): TGTGCCAGTAGTCTCCGGACAGGCTCTGGATATGGCTACACCTTC. Encoded protein: CASSLRTGSGYGYTF.

The gene calls are TRBV25-1 and TRBJ1-1; TRBD1 might be the D (5 bases). From germline, CDR1 is MGHDK and CDR2 SYGVNS. V dropped 7 bases and J dropped 0 bases, with 21 bases sitting between them. This CDR3 has 17 amino acids. The CDR3 loop reads CASTPNGGTRLNTEAFF. DNA of the CDR3: TGTGCCAGCACCCCCAACGGGGGTACAAGATTGAACACTGAAGCTTTCTTT.